The rows below give T cell receptor beta chains drawn from one sample of a study of regulatory T cells in long-lasting Graves disease. TCRdb recomputed calls from the multiplex PCR reads with MiXCR, one row per CDR3 protein. There are around 470,000 distinct CDR3 sequences in the sample; 14% occur only once, and about 15% lies in the top ten. These data were likewise used in another study, on T cells in Graves' hyperthyroidism and ophthalmopathy.

Sequencing used peripheral blood mononuclear cells (PBMCs), obtained at new diagnosis, from a patient treated with antithyroid drugs. The receptors shown here come from a woman aged 45 to 65 with Graves disease. Each CDR3 is given with its conserved first and last residue. The D gene is left open where the match is weak. A row's size may be missing; if present it is once, few, many or a size class.

V	J	D	size	CDR3	DNA
TRBV19	TRBJ1-1	-	few	CASSIWVPGGNTEAFF	TGTGCCAGTAGTATTTGGGTCCCCGGAGGGAACACTGAAGCTTTCTTT
TRBV4-1	TRBJ2-2	TRBD1	-	CATRPTGGYTGELFF	TGCGCCACCCGCCCGACAGGGGGGTACACCGGGGAGCTGTTTTTT
TRBV2	TRBJ1-5	-	many	CASRLSRIGNQPQHF	TGTGCCAGCAGGCTTAGTAGGATCGGCAATCAGCCCCAGCATTTT
TRBV10-3	TRBJ2-4	-	-	CAISATPGSSQNIQYF	TGTGCCATCAGCGCCACCCCAGGGTCTAGCCAAAACATTCAGTACTTC
TRBV28	TRBJ2-7	TRBD1	many	CASAAGGSYEQYF	TGTGCCAGCGCGGCAGGGGGCTCCTACGAGCAGTACTTC
TRBV7-9	TRBJ1-6	-	-	CASSPRQDYNSPLHF	TGTGCCAGCAGCCCTCGGCAGGATTATAATTCACCCCTCCACTTT
TRBV30	TRBJ2-1	TRBD2	once	CAWKSGLADEQFF	TGTGCCTGGAAAAGCGGCCTAGCGGATGAGCAGTTCTTC
TRBV2	TRBJ2-3	-	many	CASRREPDTQYF	TGTGCCAGCAGGCGAGAGCCAGATACGCAGTATTTT
TRBV13	TRBJ1-3	-	many	CASSLDGQFSGNTIYF	TGTGCCAGCAGCTTAGATGGGCAGTTCTCTGGAAACACCATATATTTT
TRBV28	TRBJ2-7	TRBD2	-	CASSLSLTSGTYEQYF	TGTGCCAGCAGTTTATCCCTGACTAGCGGCACCTACGAGCAGTACTTC
TRBV18	TRBJ2-7	-	many	CASSPPITDSYEQYF	TGTGCCAGCTCACCACCTATCACGGACTCCTACGAGCAGTACTTC
TRBV27	TRBJ1-5	TRBD1	many	CASRRTGRQPQHF	TGTGCCAGCAGACGGACAGGGAGGCAGCCCCAGCATTTT
TRBV18	TRBJ2-7	TRBD1	-	CASSPRDRGESSYEQYF	TGTGCCAGCTCACCCCGGGACAGGGGTGAGTCCTCCTACGAGCAGTACTTC
TRBV28	TRBJ2-2	TRBD1	few	CASSSEGTGYTGELFF	TGTGCCAGCAGTTCAGAGGGGACAGGGTATACCGGGGAGCTGTTTTTT
TRBV6-4	TRBJ2-1	-	-	CASSGGGDEQFF	TGTGCCAGCAGTGGAGGTGGGGATGAGCAGTTCTTC
TRBV19	TRBJ2-1	-	few	CASSIDSGGSYNEQFF	TGTGCCAGTAGTATAGATTCTGGCGGTTCCTACAATGAGCAGTTCTTC
TRBV7-9	TRBJ2-5	-	many	CASKTGPLETQYF	TGTGCCAGCAAGACCGGCCCGCTAGAGACCCAGTACTTC
TRBV11-2	TRBJ2-1	-	many	CASSLGGSPNEQFF	TGTGCCAGCAGCTTAGGGGGGAGCCCTAATGAGCAGTTCTTC
TRBV27	TRBJ2-1	-	few	CASQQFDRQFF	TGTGCCAGTCAACAATTCGACAGGCAGTTCTTC
TRBV11-2	TRBJ2-3	TRBD2	many	CASREREGPPRRDTQYF	TGTGCCAGCAGGGAGCGGGAGGGCCCCCCCCGTAGAGATACGCAGTATTTT
TRBV5-1	TRBJ1-1	-	-	CASSVLGANMNTEAFF	TGCGCCAGCAGCGTCCTTGGGGCCAATATGAACACTGAAGCTTTCTTT
TRBV6-5	TRBJ1-2	-	many	CASSYGVSSNYGYTF	TGTGCCAGCAGTTACGGGGTCAGCTCTAACTATGGCTACACCTTC
TRBV5-1	TRBJ2-7	-	-	CASSLWGGLAYEQYF	TGCGCCAGCAGCCTATGGGGGGGGCTGGCCTACGAGCAGTACTTC
TRBV3-1	TRBJ1-1	-	-	CASSQYRQPMNTEAFF	TGTGCCAGCAGCCAATATCGGCAGCCAATGAACACTGAAGCTTTCTTT
TRBV5-4	TRBJ2-2	TRBD1	-	CASSAYRDSGELFF	TGTGCCAGCAGCGCTTACCGGGACAGCGGGGAGCTGTTTTTT
TRBV18	TRBJ2-7	TRBD2	few	CASSPSSLAGVGASYEQYF	TGTGCCAGCTCACCTTCTTCACTAGCGGGAGTAGGGGCCTCCTACGAGCAGTACTTC
TRBV6-2/TRBV6-3	TRBJ1-2	-	few	CASSTPSWGNYGYTF	TGTGCCAGCAGCACCCCTAGTTGGGGAAACTATGGCTACACCTTC
TRBV7-9	TRBJ2-7	-	-	CASSLVLGPYEQYF	TGTGCCAGCAGCTTAGTCCTAGGTCCCTACGAGCAGTACTTC
TRBV27	TRBJ2-1	TRBD2	many	CASQPGTSLYNEQFF	TGTGCCAGCCAACCAGGGACTAGCTTATACAATGAGCAGTTCTTC
TRBV5-1	TRBJ2-3	TRBD1	many	CASSFRQGVPPTQYF	TGCGCCAGCAGCTTCCGACAGGGGGTCCCTCCTACGCAGTATTTT
TRBV27	TRBJ2-2	TRBD2	many	CASSRTSGNTGELFF	TGTGCCAGCAGTCGGACTAGCGGGAACACCGGGGAGCTGTTTTTT
TRBV3-1	TRBJ2-1	TRBD2	many	CASSQDVGLAGNNEQFF	TGTGCCAGCAGCCAAGATGTGGGCCTAGCGGGGAACAATGAGCAGTTCTTC
TRBV6-1	TRBJ2-2	TRBD1	few	CAGNRGTGELFF	TGTGCCGGGAACAGGGGGACCGGGGAGCTGTTTTTT
TRBV6-1	TRBJ2-3	-	many	CASSEQTGSKDTQYF	TGTGCCAGCAGTGAACAAACAGGCAGTAAAGATACGCAGTATTTT
TRBV24-1	TRBJ2-6	-	-	CATSDFGSSGANVLTF	TGTGCCACCAGTGATTTTGGATCGTCTGGGGCCAACGTCCTGACTTTC
TRBV4-1	TRBJ1-2	-	-	CASSQDGGAFEGYTF	TGCGCCAGCAGCCAAGATGGAGGGGCCTTCGAGGGCTACACCTTC
TRBV28	TRBJ2-5	TRBD2	many	CASSPWTSVQTQYF	TGTGCCAGCAGTCCATGGACTAGCGTGCAGACCCAGTACTTC
TRBV5-1	TRBJ1-6	-	few	CASSLMYNSPLHF	TGCGCCAGCAGCTTGATGTATAATTCACCCCTCCACTTT
TRBV3-1	TRBJ2-7	-	-	CASSQSGVGISYEQYF	TGTGCCAGCAGCCAATCGGGGGTGGGTATCTCCTACGAGCAGTACTTC
TRBV5-1	TRBJ2-3	TRBD1	many	CASSLLQGSGTDTQYF	TGCGCCAGCAGCTTGCTACAGGGGTCTGGCACAGATACGCAGTATTTT
TRBV28	TRBJ2-7	TRBD1	many	CASSMGQRVGEQYF	TGTGCCAGCAGTATGGGACAGCGAGTTGGTGAGCAGTACTTC
TRBV30	TRBJ2-5	-	-	CAWSAGETQYF	TGTGCCTGGAGTGCCGGCGAGACCCAGTACTTC
TRBV30	TRBJ2-7	-	many	CAWSVDRSYEQYF	TGTGCCTGGAGTGTAGACAGGTCCTACGAGCAGTACTTC
TRBV6-1	TRBJ2-2	TRBD2	-	CASSPLARNTGELFF	TGTGCCAGCAGCCCACTAGCGCGAAACACCGGGGAGCTGTTTTTT
TRBV10-3	TRBJ1-1	-	many	CAISESAGLLNTEAFF	TGTGCCATCAGTGAGTCGGCAGGGCTTTTGAACACTGAAGCTTTCTTT
TRBV7-6	TRBJ2-7	TRBD2	few	CASSLEAGGPFYEQYF	TGTGCCAGCAGCTTAGAGGCGGGAGGGCCTTTCTACGAGCAGTACTTC
TRBV5-1	TRBJ1-4	-	-	CASSLGGANEKLFF	TGCGCCAGCAGCTTGGGGGGGGCGAATGAAAAACTGTTTTTT